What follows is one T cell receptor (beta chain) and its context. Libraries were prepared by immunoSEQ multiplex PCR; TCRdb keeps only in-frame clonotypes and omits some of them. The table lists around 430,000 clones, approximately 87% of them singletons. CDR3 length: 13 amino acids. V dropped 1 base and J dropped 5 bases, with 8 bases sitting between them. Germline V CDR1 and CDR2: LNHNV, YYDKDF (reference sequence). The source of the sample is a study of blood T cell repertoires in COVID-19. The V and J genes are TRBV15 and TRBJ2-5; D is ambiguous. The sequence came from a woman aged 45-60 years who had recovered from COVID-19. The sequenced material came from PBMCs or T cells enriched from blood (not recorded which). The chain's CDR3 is CATSRGALETQYF. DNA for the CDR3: TGTGCCACCAGCAGAGGAGCCTTGGAGACCCAGTACTTC. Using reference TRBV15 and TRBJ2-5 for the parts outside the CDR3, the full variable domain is DAMVIQNPRYQVTQFGKPVTLSCSQTLNHNVMYWYQQKSSQAPKLLFHYYDKDFNNEADTPDNFQSRRPNTSFCFLDIRSPGLGDTAMYLCATSRGALETQYFGPGTRLLVL.